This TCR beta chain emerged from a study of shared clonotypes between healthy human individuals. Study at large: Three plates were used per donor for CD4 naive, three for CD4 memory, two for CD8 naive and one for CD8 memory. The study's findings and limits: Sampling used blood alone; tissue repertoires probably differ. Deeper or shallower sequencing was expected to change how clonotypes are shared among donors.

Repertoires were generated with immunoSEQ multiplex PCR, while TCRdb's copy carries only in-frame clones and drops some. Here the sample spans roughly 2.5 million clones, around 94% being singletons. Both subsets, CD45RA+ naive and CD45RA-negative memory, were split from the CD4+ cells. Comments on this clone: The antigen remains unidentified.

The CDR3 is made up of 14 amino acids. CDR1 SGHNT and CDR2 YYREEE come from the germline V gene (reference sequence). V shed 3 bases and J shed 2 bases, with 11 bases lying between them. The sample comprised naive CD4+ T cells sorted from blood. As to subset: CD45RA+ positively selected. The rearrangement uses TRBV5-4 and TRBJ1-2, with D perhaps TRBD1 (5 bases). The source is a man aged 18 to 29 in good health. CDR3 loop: CASSWDLLNYGYTF. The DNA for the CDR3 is TGTGCCAGCAGCTGGGACCTTCTAAACTATGGCTACACCTTC.